The table lists the clone carrying this T cell receptor beta chain with a few counts. Its antigen is not identified. This specimen belongs to a study of T cell responses to AZD1222 COVID-19 vaccine. V was pared by 0 bases and J by 5 bases, with 15 bases of the junction left unmatched. The CDR3 is made up of 18 amino acids. Germline V lookup: CDR1 LGHNA, CDR2 YSLEER. General study points: Baseline serology detected seropositivity in only five or six AZD1222 recipients.

The protocol was immunoSEQ multiplex PCR, while the TCRdb copy is restricted to in-frame clones and leaves out a portion. The sample has some 190,000 clones, about 94% seen once. The chain employs TRBV4-3 and TRBJ2-7; 8 bases are shared with TRBD1. The sample consisted of peripheral blood, taken 28 days after the second dose of the MenACWY control vaccine. The clonotype comes from an adult who received the MenACWY meningococcal vaccine as a control. The chain's CDR3 is CASSQDRMETGVTHEQYF. CDR3 sequence (DNA): TGCGCCAGCAGCCAAGATCGGATGGAGACAGGGGTTACCCACGAGCAGTACTTC.